This is a list of T cell receptor beta chains from one sample in a study of T-cell reconstitution after alpha-beta-depleted transplantation in children. TCRdb passed the PCR reads through MiXCR, listing each CDR3 protein once. Found here are 250,000 to 350,000 distinct CDR3 sequences, 20% to 30% of them singletons; the top ten hold approximately 11%. The source material was PBMCs, mostly from graft donor cells, sampled 180 days after TCRalphabeta/CD19-depleted stem cell transplant. The origin of the receptors is a male patient younger than 18 who had a stem cell transplant for acute lymphoblastic leukemia, so the T cells may come from the graft donor. CDR3s include the opening cysteine and the closing phenylalanine or tryptophan. The order of the fields is V gene, J gene, clone size, D gene, CDR3 DNA, CDR3 protein. D genes are given only for firm matches. Not all rows give a size; the values are once, few, many and, for expanded clones, a class.

>TRBV7-6|TRBJ2-3|.|.
TGTGCCAGCAGCTTTTTTGGGGGGAGTAGCACAGATACGCAGTATTTT
CASSFFGGSSTDTQYF
>TRBV29-1|TRBJ2-7|.|TRBD1
TGCAGCGTTGAGGGACAGGGGGCAACCTACGAGCAGTACTTC
CSVEGQGATYEQYF
>TRBV9|TRBJ2-2|few|TRBD2
TGTGCCAGCAGCGTAAGGCGACTAGCGGGAGGCCCGAACACCGGGGAGCTGTTTTTT
CASSVRRLAGGPNTGELFF
>TRBV27|TRBJ2-7|.|.
TGTGCCAGCAGTTTAATGTGGGGGCATACCTACGAGCAGTACTTC
CASSLMWGHTYEQYF
>TRBV29-1|TRBJ2-1|few|.
TGCAGCGTTGAGGGCGAGATCGCCTACAATGAGCAGTTCTTC
CSVEGEIAYNEQFF
>TRBV2|TRBJ1-4|.|.
TGTGCCAGCAAGGACTCCTCCCTGTTTTTT
CASKDSSLFF
>TRBV29-1|TRBJ1-2|.|TRBD1
TGCAGCGTTGACGTAACAGGGGGCAGTCATTATGGCTACACCTTC
CSVDVTGGSHYGYTF
>TRBV9|TRBJ2-1|few|.
TGTGCCAGCAGCGTGGGGGGGCAGAATGAGCAGTTCTTC
CASSVGGQNEQFF
>TRBV5-1|TRBJ1-4|few|.
TGCGCCAGCAGCTTGGAAGAGACAGAGAATGAAAAACTGTTTTTT
CASSLEETENEKLFF
>TRBV20-1|TRBJ1-5|.|.
TGCAGTGCTGCCTTAAATGGCAATCAGCCCCAGCATTTT
CSAALNGNQPQHF
>TRBV10-3|TRBJ2-1|.|.
TGTGCCATCAGGTCGGGAGACTCCTACAATGAGCAGTTCTTC
CAIRSGDSYNEQFF
>TRBV7-6|TRBJ2-3|.|.
TGTGCCAGCAGCTTTTTCGCCGGAGCAGATACGCAGTATTTT
CASSFFAGADTQYF
>TRBV4-1|TRBJ2-6|.|TRBD1
TGCGCCAGCAGGAACCGGGGGACAGGGTCGTCTGGGGCCAACGTCCTGACTTTC
CASRNRGTGSSGANVLTF
>TRBV7-3|TRBJ2-2|.|.
TGTGCCAGCAGCTTCACGGACGTACAGAACACCGGGGAGCTGTTTTTT
CASSFTDVQNTGELFF
>TRBV9|TRBJ2-1|few|TRBD2
TGTGCCAGCAGCGCCGCGTTCGGACTAGCGGACATCTCCTACAATGAGCAGTTCTTC
CASSAAFGLADISYNEQFF
>TRBV20-1|TRBJ2-7|few|.
TGCAGTGCTCCTACTGGACAGTTGTACGAGCAGTACTTC
CSAPTGQLYEQYF
>TRBV7-9|TRBJ2-7|few|.
TGTGCCAGCAGCTTAACTACGACCCGGGACGCATCCTACGAGCAGTACTTC
CASSLTTTRDASYEQYF
>TRBV3-1|TRBJ2-1|few|.
TGTGCCAGCAGCCAAGAATTGGTTGGGGAAAGCTCCTACAATGAGCAGTTCTTC
CASSQELVGESSYNEQFF
>TRBV20-1|TRBJ1-1|.|TRBD1
TGCAGGAGGGACAGGATGAACACTGAAGCTTTCTTT
CRRDRMNTEAFF